Reported below is one T cell receptor (beta chain). Its antigen is unknown. CD45RA+ naive and CD45RA-negative memory subsets were separated from CD4+ cells. The data were obtained in a study of shared clonotypes between healthy human individuals. Study-level results: Memory subsets generally showed lower estimated richness than naive subsets. Generation probabilities were higher for clonotypes shared across all four sorted-subset donors than for unshared ones.

The CDR3 extends over 14 amino acids. The V segment lost 5 bases and the J segment 11 bases; nucleotides outside the gene matches: 13. Germline values: CDR1 SGHRS, CDR2 YFSETQ. TCRdb's copy holds only in-frame clones and misses some; the assay was immunoSEQ multiplex PCR. The repertoire includes about a million clones, approximately 77% of them detected once, and about 0.89% sits in the top ten. This TCR derives from a man aged 18-30 years in good health. Some clones in this sample may be carry-over from other donors' samples. The rearrangement joins TRBV5-1 to TRBJ1-1; 9 bases are a match to TRBD1. Sequencing was carried out using memory CD4+ T cells from PBMCs. Subset in this sample: CD45RA-negative fraction. The CDR3 here is CASSYTGGANYAFF. The DNA for the CDR3 is TGCGCCAGCAGTTACACAGGGGGCGCGAATTACGCTTTCTTT. Looking up the rest from reference TRBV5-1 and TRBJ1-1 gives the full variable domain: KAGVTQTPRYLIKTRGQQVTLSCSPISGHRSVSWYQQTPGQGLQFLFEYFSETQRNKGNFPGRFSGRQFSNSRSEMNVSTLELGDSALYLCASSYTGGANYAFFGQGTRLTVV.